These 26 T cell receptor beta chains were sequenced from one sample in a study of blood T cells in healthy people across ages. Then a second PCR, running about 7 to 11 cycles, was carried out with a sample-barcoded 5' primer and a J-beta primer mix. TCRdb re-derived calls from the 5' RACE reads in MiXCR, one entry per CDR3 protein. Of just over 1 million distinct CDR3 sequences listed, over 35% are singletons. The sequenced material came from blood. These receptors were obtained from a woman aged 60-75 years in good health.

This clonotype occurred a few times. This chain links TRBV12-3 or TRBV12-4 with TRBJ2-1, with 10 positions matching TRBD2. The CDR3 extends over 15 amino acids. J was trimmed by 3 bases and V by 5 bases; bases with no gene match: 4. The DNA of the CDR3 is TGTGCCAGCAGTAAAGCGGGAGGGCTCTACAATGAGCAGTTCTTC. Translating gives CASSKAGGLYNEQFF.

The CDR3 DNA follows: TGTGCCAGCAGCGGACGAGGACTAGCGGGAGATAATGAGCAGTTCTTC. As protein: CASSGRGLAGDNEQFF. The V call is TRBV9, the J call TRBJ2-1; TRBD2 matches 13 bases. With 3 bases clipped from V and 7 bases from J, the junction kept 7 bases outside the gene matches. The V gene's germline CDR1 is SGDLS and CDR2 YYNGEE. This CDR3 comprises 16 residues.

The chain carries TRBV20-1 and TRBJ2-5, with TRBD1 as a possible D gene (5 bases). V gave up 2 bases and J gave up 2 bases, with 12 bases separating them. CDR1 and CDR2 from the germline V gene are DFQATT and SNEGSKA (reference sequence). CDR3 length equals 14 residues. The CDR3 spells CSARPFGAQETQYF. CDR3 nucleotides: TGCAGTGCTAGACCGTTTGGGGCGCAAGAGACCCAGTACTTC.

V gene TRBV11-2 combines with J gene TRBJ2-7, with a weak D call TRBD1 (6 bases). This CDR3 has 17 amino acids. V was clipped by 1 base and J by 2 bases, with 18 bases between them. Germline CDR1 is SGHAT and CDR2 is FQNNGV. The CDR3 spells CASSLVQGTDKTYEQYF. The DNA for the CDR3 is TGTGCCAGCAGCTTAGTCCAGGGGACCGACAAGACCTACGAGCAGTACTTC.

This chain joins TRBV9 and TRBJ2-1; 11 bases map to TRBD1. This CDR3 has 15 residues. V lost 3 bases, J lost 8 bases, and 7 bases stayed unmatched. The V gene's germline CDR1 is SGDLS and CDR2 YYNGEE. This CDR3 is CASSAGTGGNHEQFF. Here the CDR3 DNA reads TGTGCCAGCAGCGCCGGGACAGGGGGTAATCATGAGCAGTTCTTC.

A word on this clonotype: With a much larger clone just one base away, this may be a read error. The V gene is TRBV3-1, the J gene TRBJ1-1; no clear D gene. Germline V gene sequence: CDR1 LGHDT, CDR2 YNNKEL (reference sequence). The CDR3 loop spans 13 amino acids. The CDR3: CASSQGQNTKAFF. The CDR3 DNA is TGTGCCAGCAGCCAAGGTCAGAACACTAAAGCTTTCTTT.

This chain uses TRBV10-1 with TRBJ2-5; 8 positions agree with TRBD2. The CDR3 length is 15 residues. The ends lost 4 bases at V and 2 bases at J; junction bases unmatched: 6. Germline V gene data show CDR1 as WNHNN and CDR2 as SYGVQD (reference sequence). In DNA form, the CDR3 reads TGCGCCAGCAGTGTGGCTAGCGGGCTACAAGAGACCCAGTACTTC. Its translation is CASSVASGLQETQYF.

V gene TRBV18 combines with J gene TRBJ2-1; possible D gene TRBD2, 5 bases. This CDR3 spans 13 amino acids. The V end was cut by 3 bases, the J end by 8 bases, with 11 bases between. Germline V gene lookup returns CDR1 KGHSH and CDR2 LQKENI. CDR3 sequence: CASSPGLSDEQFF. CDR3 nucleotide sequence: TGTGCCAGCTCACCCGGACTCTCCGATGAGCAGTTCTTC.

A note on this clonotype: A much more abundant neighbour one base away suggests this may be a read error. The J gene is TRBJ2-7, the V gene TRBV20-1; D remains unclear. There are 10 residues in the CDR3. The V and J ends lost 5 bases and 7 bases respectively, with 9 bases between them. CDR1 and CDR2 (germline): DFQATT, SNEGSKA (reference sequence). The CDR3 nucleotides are TGCAGTGCTCCCTACAATGAGCAGTACTTC. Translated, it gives CSAPYNEQYF.

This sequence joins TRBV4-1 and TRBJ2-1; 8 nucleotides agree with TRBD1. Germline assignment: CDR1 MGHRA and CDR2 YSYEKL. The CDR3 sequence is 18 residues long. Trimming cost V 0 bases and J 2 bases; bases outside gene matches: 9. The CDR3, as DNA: TGCGCCAGCAGCCAAGAGCGGGGTGGACAGGGTCCCTACAATGAGCAGTTCTTC. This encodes CASSQERGGQGPYNEQFF.

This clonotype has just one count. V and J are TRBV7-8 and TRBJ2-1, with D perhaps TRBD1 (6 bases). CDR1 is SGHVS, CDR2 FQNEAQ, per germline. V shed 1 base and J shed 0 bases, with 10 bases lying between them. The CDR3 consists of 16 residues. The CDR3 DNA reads TGTGCCAGCAGCTTAGGGACAGCCATCTCCTACAATGAGCAGTTCTTC. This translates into CASSLGTAISYNEQFF.

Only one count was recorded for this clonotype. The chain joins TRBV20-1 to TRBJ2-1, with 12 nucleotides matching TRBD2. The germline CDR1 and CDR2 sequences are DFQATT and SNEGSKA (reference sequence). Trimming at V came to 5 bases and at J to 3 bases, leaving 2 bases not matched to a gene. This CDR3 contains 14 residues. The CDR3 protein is CSAAGLAGYNEQFF. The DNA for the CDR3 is TGCAGTGCTGCGGGACTAGCGGGCTACAATGAGCAGTTCTTC.

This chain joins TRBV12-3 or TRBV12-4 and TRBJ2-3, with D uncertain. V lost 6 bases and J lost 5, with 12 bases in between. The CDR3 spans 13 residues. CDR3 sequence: CASSSMAVDTQYF. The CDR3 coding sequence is TGTGCCAGCAGCAGCATGGCAGTAGATACGCAGTATTTT.

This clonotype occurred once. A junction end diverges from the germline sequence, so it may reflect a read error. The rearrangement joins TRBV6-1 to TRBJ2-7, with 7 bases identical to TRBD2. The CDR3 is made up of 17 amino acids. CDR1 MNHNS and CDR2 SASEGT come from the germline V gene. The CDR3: CTSSEVFGRELKNEQYF. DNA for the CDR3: TGTACCAGCAGTGAAGTGTTCGGGCGGGAGCTAAAGAATGAGCAGTACTTC.

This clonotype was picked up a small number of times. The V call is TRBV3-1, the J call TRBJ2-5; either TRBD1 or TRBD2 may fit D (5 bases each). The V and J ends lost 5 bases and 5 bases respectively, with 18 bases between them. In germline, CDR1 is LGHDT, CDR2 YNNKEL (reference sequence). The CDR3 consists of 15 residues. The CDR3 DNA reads TGTGCCAGCAGCTTCCGCGCAGGGCGAGGGGAGACCCAGTACTTC. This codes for CASSFRAGRGETQYF.

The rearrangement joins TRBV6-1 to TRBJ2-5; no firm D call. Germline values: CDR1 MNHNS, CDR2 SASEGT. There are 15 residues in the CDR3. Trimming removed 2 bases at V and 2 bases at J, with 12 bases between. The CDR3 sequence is CASSELELKQETQYF. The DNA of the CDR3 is TGTGCCAGCAGTGAACTCGAGCTCAAACAAGAGACCCAGTACTTC.

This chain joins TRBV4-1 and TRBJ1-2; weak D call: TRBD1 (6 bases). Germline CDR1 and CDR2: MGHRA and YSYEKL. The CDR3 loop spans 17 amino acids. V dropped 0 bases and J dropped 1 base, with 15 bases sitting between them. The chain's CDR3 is CASSQDRDPGHNYGYTF. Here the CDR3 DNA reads TGCGCCAGCAGCCAAGATCGGGATCCGGGACATAACTATGGCTACACCTTC.

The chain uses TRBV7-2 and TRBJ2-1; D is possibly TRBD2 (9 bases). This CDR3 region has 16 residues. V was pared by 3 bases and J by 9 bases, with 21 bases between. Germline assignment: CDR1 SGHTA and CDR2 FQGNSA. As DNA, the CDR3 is TGTGCCAGCAGCTTGCAGGGGGCGGGAGGGCCCAGTGAGCAGTTCTTC. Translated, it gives CASSLQGAGGPSEQFF. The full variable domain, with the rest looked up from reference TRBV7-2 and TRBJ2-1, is GAGVSQSPSNKVTEKGKDVELRCDPISGHTALYWYRQSLGQGLEFLIYFQGNSAPDKSGLPSDRFSAERTGGSVSTLTIQRTQQEDSAVYLCASSLQGAGGPSEQFFGPGTRLTVL.

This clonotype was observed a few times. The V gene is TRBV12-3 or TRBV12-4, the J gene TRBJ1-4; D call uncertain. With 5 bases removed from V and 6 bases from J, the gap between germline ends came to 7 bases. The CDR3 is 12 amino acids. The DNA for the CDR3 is TGTGCCAGCAGTGCCTATGATGAAAAACTGTTTTTT. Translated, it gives CASSAYDEKLFF.

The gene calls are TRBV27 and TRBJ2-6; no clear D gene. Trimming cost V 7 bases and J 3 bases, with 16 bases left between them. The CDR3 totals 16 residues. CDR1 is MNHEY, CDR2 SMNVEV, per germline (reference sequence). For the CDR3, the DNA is TGTGCCAGCAACTTCAGATCTCTCTATGGGGCCAACGTCCTGACTTTC. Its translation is CASNFRSLYGANVLTF.

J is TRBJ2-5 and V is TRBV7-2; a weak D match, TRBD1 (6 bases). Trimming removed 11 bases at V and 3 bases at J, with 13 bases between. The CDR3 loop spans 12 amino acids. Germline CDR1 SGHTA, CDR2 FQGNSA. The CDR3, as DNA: TGTGCCTCCGGACAGTCGGAAGAGACCCAGTACTTC. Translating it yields CASGQSEETQYF.

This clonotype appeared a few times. The CDR3 DNA reads TGCAGCGCAAACGCGGGGGGAGCTAACTATGGCTACACCTTC. Its translation is CSANAGGANYGYTF. The chain uses TRBV29-1 and TRBJ1-2; perhaps TRBD1 as D (5 bases). The CDR3 consists of 14 residues. Germline CDR1 reads SQVTM; CDR2 reads ANQGSEA. V dropped 7 bases and J dropped 0 bases, with 15 bases sitting between them. The full variable domain, in which reference TRBV29-1 and TRBJ1-2 provide the parts outside the CDR3, is SAVISQKPSRDICQRGTSLTIQCQVDSQVTMMFWYRQQPGQSLTLIATANQGSEATYESGFVIDKFPISRPNLTFSTLTVSNMSPEDSSIYLCSANAGGANYGYTFGSGTRLTVV.

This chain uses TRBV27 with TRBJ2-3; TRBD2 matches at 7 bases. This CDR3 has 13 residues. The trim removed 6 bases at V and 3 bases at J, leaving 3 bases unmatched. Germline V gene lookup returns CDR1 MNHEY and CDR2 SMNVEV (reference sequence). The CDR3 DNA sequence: TGTGCCAGCAGCGGGAGGAGAACAGATACGCAGTATTTT. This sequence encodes CASSGRRTDTQYF.

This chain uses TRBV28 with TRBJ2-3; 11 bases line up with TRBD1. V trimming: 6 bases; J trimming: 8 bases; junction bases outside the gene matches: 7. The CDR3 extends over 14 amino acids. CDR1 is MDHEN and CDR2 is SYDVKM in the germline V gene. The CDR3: CASSRTGGWVTQYF. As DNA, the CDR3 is TGTGCCAGCAGCCGGACAGGGGGCTGGGTTACGCAGTATTTT.

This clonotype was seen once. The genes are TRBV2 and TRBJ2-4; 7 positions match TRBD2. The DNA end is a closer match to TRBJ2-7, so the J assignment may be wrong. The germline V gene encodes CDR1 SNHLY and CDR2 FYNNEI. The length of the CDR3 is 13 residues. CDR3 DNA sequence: TGTGCGTCCATGATATATGGGGGGGGCGAGCAGTACTTC. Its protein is CASMIYGGGEQYF.

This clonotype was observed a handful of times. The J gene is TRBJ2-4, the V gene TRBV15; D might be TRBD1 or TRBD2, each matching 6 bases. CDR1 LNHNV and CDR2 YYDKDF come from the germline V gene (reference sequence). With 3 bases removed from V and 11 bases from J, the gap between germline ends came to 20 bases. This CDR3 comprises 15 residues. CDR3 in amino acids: CATSRGGGPAYVQYF. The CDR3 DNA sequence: TGTGCCACCAGCAGGGGGGGCGGTCCTGCATATGTTCAGTACTTC.